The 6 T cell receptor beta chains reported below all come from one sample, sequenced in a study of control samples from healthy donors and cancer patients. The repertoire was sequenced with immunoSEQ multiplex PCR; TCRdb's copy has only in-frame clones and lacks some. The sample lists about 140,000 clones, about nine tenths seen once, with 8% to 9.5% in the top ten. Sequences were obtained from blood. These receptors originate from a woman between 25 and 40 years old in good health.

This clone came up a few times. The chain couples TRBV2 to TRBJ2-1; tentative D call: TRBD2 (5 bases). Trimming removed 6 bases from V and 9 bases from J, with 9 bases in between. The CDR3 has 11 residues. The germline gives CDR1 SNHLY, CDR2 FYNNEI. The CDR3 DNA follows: TGTGCCAGCAGACTAGTGGCTGAGCAGTTCTTC. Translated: CASRLVAEQFF.

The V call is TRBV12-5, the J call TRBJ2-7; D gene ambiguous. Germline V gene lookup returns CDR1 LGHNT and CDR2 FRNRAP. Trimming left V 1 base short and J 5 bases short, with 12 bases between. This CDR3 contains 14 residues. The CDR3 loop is CASGLDGWTNEQYF. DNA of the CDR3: TGTGCTAGTGGTTTGGACGGGTGGACGAACGAGCAGTACTTC.

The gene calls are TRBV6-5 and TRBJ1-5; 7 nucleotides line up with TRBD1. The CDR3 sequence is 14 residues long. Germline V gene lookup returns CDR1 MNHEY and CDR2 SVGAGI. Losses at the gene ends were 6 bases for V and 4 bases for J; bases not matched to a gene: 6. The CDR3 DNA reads TGTGCCAGCAGGGACAGGCCGGTGAATCAGCCCCAGCATTTT. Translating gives CASRDRPVNQPQHF.

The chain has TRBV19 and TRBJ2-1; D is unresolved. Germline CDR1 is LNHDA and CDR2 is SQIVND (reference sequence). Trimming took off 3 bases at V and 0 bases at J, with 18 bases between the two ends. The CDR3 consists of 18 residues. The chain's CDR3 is CASSMGWALDSSYNEQFF. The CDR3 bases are TGTGCCAGTAGTATGGGTTGGGCTCTCGATAGCTCCTACAATGAGCAGTTCTTC.

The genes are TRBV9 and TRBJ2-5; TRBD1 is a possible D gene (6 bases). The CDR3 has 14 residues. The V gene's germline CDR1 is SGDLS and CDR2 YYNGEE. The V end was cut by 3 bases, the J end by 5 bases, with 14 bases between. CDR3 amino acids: CASSEKIRGETQYF. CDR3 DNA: TGTGCCAGCAGCGAGAAAATTAGGGGGGAGACCCAGTACTTC.

The CDR3: CASSSGGSSYEQYF. Here the CDR3 DNA reads TGTGCCAGCAGCTCCGGGGGGAGCTCCTACGAGCAGTACTTC. The chain carries TRBV7-9 and TRBJ2-7; TRBD2 aligns across 7 bases. This CDR3 region has 14 residues. With 4 bases clipped from V and 0 bases from J, the junction kept 3 bases outside the gene matches. CDR1 and CDR2 (germline): SEHNR, FQNEAQ (reference sequence).